This T cell receptor (beta chain) comes out of a study of Ad26.COV2.S vaccination and SARS-CoV-2 variants. Assay used: immunoSEQ multiplex PCR; TCRdb lists only in-frame clones, some missing. Of 85,000 to 120,000 clones listed, around 82% are singletons. Study outcomes and limitations: The placebo group had lower spike-specific TCR breadth than the vaccine recipients did. Breadth measured for non-spike TCRs was similar across vaccine and placebo recipients.

The CDR3 contains 15 residues. Germline-derived CDR1 and CDR2 are SGHDT and YYEEEE. Trimming removed 4 bases at V and 7 bases at J, with 17 bases between. As concerns this clone: Its antigen is not known.

Source: peripheral blood, taken after recovery from COVID-19. The genes are TRBV5-6 and TRBJ1-4; D is perhaps TRBD1 (6 bases). The TCR comes from a human donor who had recovered from COVID-19. CDR3 DNA: TGTGCCAGCAGCGTACTTACAGGGTCTGGTGAAAAACTGTTTTTT. It codes for CASSVLTGSGEKLFF.